What follows describes a single T cell receptor beta chain. It lacks a known antigen. Base-call qualities are not available, and no considerably larger clone is one nucleotide away. From its cysteine to its phenylalanine, the CDR3 spans 14 amino acids. Of the read, only the CDR3 DNA is kept; its 42 bases are in frame from base 1. The germline V gene (reference sequence) provides CDR1 LNHNV and CDR2 YYDKDF. After removal of 0 bases from V and 8 bases from J, the junction retains 4 bases not matched to a gene. In this study, sorted CD4+ and CD8+ T cells from the blood of healthy subjects and of severe aplastic anemia patients had their TCR repertoires deep-sequenced. Ficoll-Paque density gradient centrifugation was used to isolate peripheral blood mononuclear cells. Before DNA extraction, CD4+ and CD8+ T cells were sorted with FACS or magnetic beads. Genomic DNA served as template for TCR beta VDJ combination and CDR3 sequence profiling. An Illumina HiSeq 2000 was used for TCR repertoire sequencing. In the paper's pipeline: TRBV/TRBJ rearrangement plots, CDR3 size and DJ length profiles, and Simpson's diversity index were used to evaluate the repertoires. Whichever DNA sequence was most abundant in the deep sequencing data was defined as the immunodominant clone. CDR3 amino acid sequences were screened for sharing across subjects and were compared with published repertoires and the VDJdb database. TCRdb reprocessing: public reads trimmed at Q25 with fastp, clones called with MiXCR, in-frame beta chains kept. Here each entry gathers all rows of one CDR3 protein and keeps the most common genes and DNA. TCRdb's processing, not the authors' own work, is the source of the V and J calls. The sample contains 300,000 or so distinct CDR3 sequences, 50% to 70% of them found a single time. Approximately 8.2% of the sample lies in the top ten.

This specimen belongs to a study of CD8+CD57+ T cells in acquired aplastic anemia (dated by TCRdb to 2017 to 2018). Study-level background: On average, sorted CD4+ and CD8+ cells yielded around 3.4 ug of extracted DNA, with a range of about 0.19 to 30 ug.

On the study overall, not on this receptor specifically: CD8+ Simpson's diversity did not differ significantly between patients and healthy controls (P=0.060). Some 27 CD8+ CDR3 sequences were found in both patients and controls but appeared to be highly expressed in patients and within the immunodominant clones of the patients.

This clonotype originated in a human donor with severe aplastic anemia or a healthy control (not recorded which). The sample taken for sequencing was sorted CD4+, CD8+, or CD8+CD57+ T cells (not recorded which) from PBMCs. The sequence joins TRBV15 to TRBJ1-2, with TRBD1 matching 9 junction bases. The CDR3 protein is CATSREGQGMGYTF. The nucleotides read TGTGCCACCAGCAGAGAGGGACAGGGTATGGGCTACACCTTC.